This passage covers 5 T cell receptor beta chains from one sample sequenced in a study of blood T cell repertoires in COVID-19. The method was immunoSEQ multiplex PCR; TCRdb's version includes in-frame clones alone and lacks a portion of them. The sample lists 60,000 to 65,000 clones; approximately 85% were seen once. The source material was peripheral blood. Source of these receptors: a man aged 50-59 years with active COVID-19.

Turning to this clone: Distinct nucleotide sequences in the sample also encode this CDR3. The genes are TRBV7-2 and TRBJ1-5; D is undetermined. V lost 1 base, J lost 4 bases, and 5 bases lay in between. Germline loops: CDR1 SGHTA, CDR2 FQGNSA. The CDR3 loop spans 13 amino acids. The CDR3 protein is CASSLGLNQPQHF. In DNA, the CDR3 is TGTGCCAGCAGCTTAGGGCTGAATCAGCCCCAGCATTTT.

The rearrangement uses TRBV3-1 (or the pseudogene TRBV3-2) and TRBJ2-3, with TRBD1 matching over 11 bases. CDR1 LGHDT and CDR2 YNNKEL come from the germline V gene (reference sequence). The V and J ends lost 11 bases and 2 bases, in that order; junction bases with no gene match: 0. The CDR3 totals 12 residues. CDR3 region: CAGQGATDTQYF. The CDR3 bases are TGTGCCGGACAGGGGGCCACAGATACGCAGTATTTT.

This clone was detected a few times. The rearrangement links TRBV7-8 to TRBJ2-3, with 10 positions matching TRBD1. The junction had 20 bases not matched to a gene; V was cut back by 7 bases and J by 4 bases. Germline V gene data show CDR1 as SGHVS and CDR2 as FQNEAQ. CDR3 length equals 19 residues. In DNA form, the CDR3 reads TGTGCCAGCACCCCTTATCGTGTCTGGACAGGGGGGTTAGCAGATACGCAGTATTTT. Protein: CASTPYRVWTGGLADTQYF. Full variable domain (outside the CDR3, taken from reference TRBV7-8 and TRBJ2-3): GAGVSQSPRYKVAKRGQDVALRCDPISGHVSLFWYQQALGQGPEFLTYFQNEAQLDKSGLPSDRFFAERPEGSVSTLKIQRTQQEDSAVYLCASTPYRVWTGGLADTQYFGPGTRLTVL.

This chain connects TRBV28 to TRBJ2-1; 7 bases map to TRBD1. The CDR3 has 14 amino acids. The germline V gene has CDR1 MDHEN and CDR2 SYDVKM. Trimming took 2 bases from V and 8 from J; bases not matched to a gene: 6. The CDR3 loop is CASSLIRGQDEQFF. CDR3 nucleotide sequence: TGTGCCAGCAGTTTAATAAGGGGGCAGGATGAGCAGTTCTTC.

The rearrangement uses TRBV20-1 and TRBJ2-2; D is perhaps TRBD2 (6 bases). Germline CDR1 and CDR2: DFQATT and SNEGSKA (reference sequence). This CDR3 region has 14 residues. Trimming shortened V by 3 bases and J by 4 bases, and 12 bases separated the two germline ends. The CDR3 loop reads CSASRDGSTGELFF. Here the CDR3 DNA reads TGCAGTGCTAGTCGGGACGGGAGCACCGGGGAGCTGTTTTTT.